This T cell receptor (beta chain) was observed in a study of stem cell transplantation in POMP-related autoinflammatory disease. Across the study: Before transplant: CD4+ naive skewing, low CD8+ proportions, reduced cytokine secretion. Through one year post-transplant, neutrophils and platelets were 100% of graft donor origin.

CDR3 length: 13 residues. CDR1 is LGHNA, CDR2 YSLEER, per germline. V gave up 0 bases and J gave up 6 bases, with 7 bases separating them. PRAID combined immunodeficiency and autoinflammation. Only a few counts were recorded for this clone. The assay was immunoSEQ multiplex PCR, and TCRdb's table has in-frame clones only and misses some. Here the sample spans more than 4,000 clones, roughly 90% being singletons. This TCR was sampled from a human patient with POMP-related autoinflammation and immune dysregulation (PRAID). Part of the T cell pool may stem from the graft donor. Sequenced here: CD8+ T cells from PBMCs, sampled after stem cell transplantation. V usage is TRBV4-3 and J usage is TRBJ2-3; unclear D gene. The CDR3 DNA reads TGCGCCAGCAGCCAAGATGGCGTTGATACGCAGTATTTT. Translation: CASSQDGVDTQYF.